These 14 T cell receptor beta chains originate from one sample sequenced in a study of identical twins. MiXCR was run by TCRdb on the 5' RACE reads, yielding one entry per CDR3 protein. The sample lists some 1,600,000 distinct CDR3 sequences, about 32% occurring once. The sequencing sample was made of cord blood. The source of these receptors is a newborn girl in good health.

The chain employs TRBV5-6 and TRBJ2-7; D not resolved. Germline lookup yields CDR1 SGHDT and CDR2 YYEEEE. V shed 5 bases and J shed 3 bases, with 9 bases lying between them. The CDR3 contains 12 residues. The CDR3 sequence is CASSATNYEQYF. As DNA, the CDR3 is TGTGCCAGCAGTGCGACGAACTACGAGCAGTACTTC.

This clonotype appeared many times. The J gene is TRBJ2-5, the V gene TRBV24-1; 10 bases match TRBD2. The length of the CDR3 is 16 residues. V dropped 6 bases and J dropped 4; count of bases not matched to a gene: 10. Germline CDR1 is KGHDR and CDR2 is SFDVKD. This chain's CDR3 is CATSRGTSVQGETQYF. In nucleotides, the CDR3 is TGTGCCACCAGTCGCGGGACTAGCGTCCAAGGAGAGACCCAGTACTTC.

V gene TRBV6-1 combines with J gene TRBJ1-5; 8 nucleotides align to TRBD1. With 4 bases clipped from V and 3 bases from J, the junction kept 5 bases outside the gene matches. Per the germline V gene, CDR1 is MNHNS and CDR2 is SASEGT. The CDR3 is 15 residues long. The DNA of the CDR3 is TGTGCCAGCAGTGGAGGACAGGGAGCCAATCAGCCCCAGCATTTT. Its protein is CASSGGQGANQPQHF.

The chain couples TRBV12-3 or TRBV12-4 to TRBJ2-5; D uncertain. The V and J ends lost 5 bases and 0 bases respectively, with 13 bases between them. CDR3 length: 15 amino acids. CDR3: CASSLRIEDQETQYF. The CDR3 DNA sequence: TGTGCCAGCAGTCTCAGGATCGAAGACCAAGAGACCCAGTACTTC.

This clonotype was recorded a few times. The chain joins TRBV12-3 or TRBV12-4 to TRBJ2-2; D is uncertain. V dropped 3 bases and J dropped 1 base, with 9 bases sitting between them. The CDR3 loop spans 15 amino acids. DNA of the CDR3: TGTGCCAGCAGTTTGGGCAAGGTGAACACCGGGGAGCTGTTTTTT. Its translation: CASSLGKVNTGELFF.

The CDR3 DNA follows: TGTGCCAGCAGTTACGCTCCCAACCGGGACAAATCCCTTGGCTACACCTTC. Protein sequence: CASSYAPNRDKSLGYTF. The gene calls are TRBV6-2 or TRBV6-3 and TRBJ1-2; perhaps TRBD1 as D (6 bases). The CDR3 is 17 amino acids. Trimming left V 2 bases short and J 7 bases short, with 23 bases between. Germline CDR1 is MNHEY and CDR2 is SVGEGT.

This clonotype was picked up a small number of times. The chain joins TRBV5-5 to TRBJ1-5, with D maybe TRBD1 (6 bases). V was trimmed by 4 bases and J by 5 bases, leaving 16 bases between them. The CDR3 contains 15 residues. Germline V gene data show CDR1 as SGHKS and CDR2 as YYEKEE (reference sequence). The CDR3 bases are TGTGCCAGCAGCCCCGACAGGAAGTATGATCAGCCCCAGCATTTT. Translation gives CASSPDRKYDQPQHF.

This clonotype was detected only a few times. V and J are TRBV10-2 and TRBJ2-3, with 13 bases aligning to TRBD2. Germline V gene lookup returns CDR1 WSHSY and CDR2 SAAADI. Germline trimming cut 6 bases from V and 4 bases from J; bases unmatched to any gene: 10. This CDR3 has 17 residues. CDR3 coding DNA: TGCGCCAGCAGCCAACTAGCGGGGGGGTTCCCGGCAGATACGCAGTATTTT. This sequence encodes CASSQLAGGFPADTQYF.

The sample holds many counts of this clonotype. The chain joins TRBV7-9 to TRBJ2-3; 10 bases fit TRBD2. The ends lost 8 bases at V and 2 bases at J; junction bases unmatched: 10. In germline, CDR1 is SEHNR, CDR2 FQNEAQ (reference sequence). The CDR3 covers 16 residues. Here the CDR3 DNA reads TGTGCCAGCTCGCTCTTGACTAGCGGGCCCACAGATACGCAGTATTTT. It is translated as CASSLLTSGPTDTQYF.

The chain joins TRBV2 to TRBJ1-2; tentatively, D is TRBD1 (5 bases). From germline, CDR1 is SNHLY and CDR2 FYNNEI. CDR3 length equals 13 residues. Between the trimmed V and J ends, which lost 6 bases and 11 bases, there was a span of 19 bases. CDR3 nucleotide sequence: TGTGCCAGCAGGAGACAGCTCGGGGTGTATTACACCTTC. It yields the protein CASRRQLGVYYTF. The whole variable domain, filled in from reference TRBV2 and TRBJ1-2, reads EPEVTQTPSHQVTQMGQEVILRCVPISNHLYFYWYRQILGQKVEFLVSFYNNEISEKSEIFDDQFSVERPDGSNFTLKIRSTKLEDSAMYFCASRRQLGVYYTFGSGTRLTVV.

The rearrangement links TRBV20-1 to TRBJ2-3, with 10 nucleotides matching TRBD2. The CDR3 covers 14 residues. Germline V gene data show CDR1 as DFQATT and CDR2 as SNEGSKA (reference sequence). Unmatched junction bases numbered 9, after V lost 8 bases and J lost 4 bases. The CDR3 loop is CSPFSLAGPDTQYF. For the CDR3, the DNA is TGCAGTCCGTTCTCACTAGCGGGGCCAGATACGCAGTATTTT.

This clonotype was seen a few times. This rearrangement joins TRBV30 to TRBJ2-1; D gene ambiguous. The V gene's germline CDR1 is GTSNPN and CDR2 SVGIG (reference sequence). This CDR3 has 13 amino acids. V was cut by 5 bases and J by 6 bases, with 14 bases left in between. The CDR3 sequence: CAWALGEINEQFF. The CDR3 nucleotides are TGTGCCTGGGCACTTGGAGAGATCAATGAGCAGTTCTTC.

In its sample, this clonotype was seen a few times. This chain uses TRBV4-2 with TRBJ2-2, with TRBD2 matching over 11 bases. Germline values: CDR1 LGHNA, CDR2 YNFKEQ. The CDR3 is 19 amino acids. The junction had 7 bases not matched to a gene; V was cut back by 1 base and J by 0 bases. The CDR3 sequence: CASSQGGISGRANTGELFF. The CDR3 DNA is TGTGCCAGCAGCCAAGGGGGGATTAGCGGGAGGGCGAACACCGGGGAGCTGTTTTTT.

The V gene is TRBV9, the J gene TRBJ2-1, with no clear D. This CDR3 is built from 15 residues. V lost 2 bases and J lost 8, with 17 bases in between. Germline values: CDR1 SGDLS, CDR2 YYNGEE. The CDR3 loop reads CASSVNPPPWDEQFF. DNA for the CDR3: TGTGCCAGCAGCGTTAACCCCCCTCCATGGGATGAGCAGTTCTTC.